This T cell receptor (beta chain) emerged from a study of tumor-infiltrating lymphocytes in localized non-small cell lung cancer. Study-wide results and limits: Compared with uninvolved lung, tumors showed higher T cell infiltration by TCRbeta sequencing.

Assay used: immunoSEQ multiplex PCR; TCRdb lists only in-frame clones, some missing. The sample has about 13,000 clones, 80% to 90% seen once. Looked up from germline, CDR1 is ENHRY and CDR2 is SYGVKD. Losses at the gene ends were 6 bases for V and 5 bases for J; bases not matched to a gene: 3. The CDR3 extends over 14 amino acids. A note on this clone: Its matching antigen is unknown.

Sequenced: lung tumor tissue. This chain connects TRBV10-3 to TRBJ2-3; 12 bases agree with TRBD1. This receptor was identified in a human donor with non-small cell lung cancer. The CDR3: CAIRGDRGQDTQYF. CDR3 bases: TGTGCCATCAGAGGGGACAGGGGGCAAGATACGCAGTATTTT.